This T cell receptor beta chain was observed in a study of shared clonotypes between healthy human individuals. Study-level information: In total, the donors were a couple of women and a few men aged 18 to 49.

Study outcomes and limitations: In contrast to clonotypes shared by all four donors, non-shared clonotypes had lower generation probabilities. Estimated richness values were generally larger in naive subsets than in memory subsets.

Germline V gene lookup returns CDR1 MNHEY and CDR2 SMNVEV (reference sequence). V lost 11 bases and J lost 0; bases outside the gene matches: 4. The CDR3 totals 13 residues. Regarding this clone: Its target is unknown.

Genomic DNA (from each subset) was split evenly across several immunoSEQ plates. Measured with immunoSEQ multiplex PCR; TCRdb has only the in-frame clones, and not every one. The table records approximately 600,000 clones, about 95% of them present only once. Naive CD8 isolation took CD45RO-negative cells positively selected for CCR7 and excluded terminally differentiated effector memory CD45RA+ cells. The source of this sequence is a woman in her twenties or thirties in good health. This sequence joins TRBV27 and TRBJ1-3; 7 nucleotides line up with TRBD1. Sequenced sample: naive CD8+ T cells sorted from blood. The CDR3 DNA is TGTGCCGTCGGGACAGTCTCTGGAAACACCATATATTTT. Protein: CAVGTVSGNTIYF.